This T cell receptor beta chain was profiled in a study of Ad26.COV2.S vaccination and SARS-CoV-2 variants. Points from the study as a whole: Measures of TCR breadth and depth may have fallen short of total T cell responses.

On this clone itself: Its antigen is unidentified.

Documented treatment: around 19 received Ad26.COV2.S at low or high dose, single or two shots; 5 received placebo; per-sample allocation not given. The study sampled participants on day 63 after the first vaccine or placebo injection. It was Wuhan-strain SARS-CoV-2 spike that the Ad26 vaccine vector expressed. Clones were read by immunoSEQ multiplex PCR, and TCRdb kept only the in-frame ones, dropping some. The table records around 250,000 clones, around nine tenths of them present only once. V lost 7 bases to trimming and J lost 2 bases, with 19 bases between them. Per germline, CDR1 SQVTM and CDR2 ANQGSEA. The CDR3 length is 15 residues.

The chain has TRBV29-1 and TRBJ2-3; D is uncertain. The TCR comes from a person aged 18-65 years who received the Ad26.COV2.S COVID-19 vaccine or a placebo. Source: peripheral blood, taken in a trial of Ad26.COV2.S vaccine versus placebo. The DNA for the CDR3 is TGCAGCGACGGACCAACCCATGGCCCCACAGATACGCAGTATTTT. Protein product: CSDGPTHGPTDTQYF.